This paragraph reports one TCR beta chain. What it binds is not known. This record comes from a study of cytomegalovirus exposure and HLA in healthy donors. PCR was performed using 60 Vbeta and 13 Jbeta primers. Some clones are missing from TCRdb's copy, which holds only in-frame ones; the method was immunoSEQ multiplex PCR. This sample's table has about 87,000 clones. General observations from the study: Differences between HLA loci emerged in a later analysis of TCR association rates, with DRB1 most and HLA-C fewest. It has been reported that TCR beta sequences accurately predicted the HLA-A and HLA-B alleles of most subjects.

Trimming stripped 3 bases from V and 4 bases from J, with 18 bases between. The CDR3 is 16 residues long. CDR1 KGHSH and CDR2 LQKENI come from the germline V gene. V is TRBV18 and J is TRBJ2-5; maybe TRBD2 (6 bases). The sequencing input was PBMCs. This receptor was obtained from a man aged 50 to 59 in good health and CMV-seropositive. The CDR3 bases are TGTGCCAGCTCACCCCGGGCTAGGGGAGGTGGAGAGACCCAGTACTTC. Amino acids: CASSPRARGGGETQYF.